This T cell receptor (beta chain) was captured by sequencing in a study of cytomegalovirus exposure and HLA in healthy donors. Primers for the PCR totalled 60 Vbeta and 13 Jbeta. Profiling relied on immunoSEQ multiplex PCR, and the TCRdb table lists in-frame clones only, not all of them. This table has around 120,000 clones, over 60% appearing once. The table lists this clone with a count of one. Germline lookup yields CDR1 SGDLS and CDR2 YYNGEE. CDR3 length: 12 residues. The V end lost 2 bases, the J end lost 3 bases, and 6 bases lay between the germline ends. The TCR was taken from a middle-aged woman in good health and CMV-seropositive. The sequenced material came from PBMCs. The chain employs TRBV9 and TRBJ2-7, with D perhaps matching TRBD2 (6 bases). For the CDR3, the DNA is TGTGCCAGCAGCGTGGAGGGCTACGAGCAGTACTTC. This translates into CASSVEGYEQYF.